Listed below are T cell receptor beta chains from one sample, sequenced in a study of cytomegalovirus exposure and HLA in healthy donors. The repertoire was sequenced with immunoSEQ multiplex PCR; TCRdb's copy has only in-frame clones and lacks some. The repertoire holds fewer than 250,000 clones, with 70% to 75% as singletons. Input material: PBMCs. The source of these receptors is a woman aged 25 to 39 in good health and CMV-seropositive. The CDR3 runs from the conserved cysteine through the conserved F or W. Each record gives: V gene, clone size, D gene, J gene, CDR3 protein. The D gene is left open where the match is weak. The listing skips clone size in some rows; elsewhere it reads once, few, many or a size class.

>TRBV6-1|-|-|TRBJ2-1
CASGQLTYNEQFF
>TRBV4-2|-|-|TRBJ1-3
CASSQEDSNSGNTIYF
>TRBV18|few|TRBD2|TRBJ2-1
CASSPASGRLGEQFF
>TRBV5-1|-|-|TRBJ2-5
CASSPDGTQETQYF
>TRBV27|few|TRBD1|TRBJ2-5
CASSLSRAGGAGTQYF
>TRBV5-1|once|TRBD1|TRBJ1-1
CASSLAGGPNTEAFF
>TRBV28|-|-|TRBJ2-5
CASTHSPQETQYF
>TRBV6-5|-|TRBD1|TRBJ2-2
CASSGGTGLGELFF
>TRBV4-1|-|TRBD2|TRBJ2-7
CASSTGLAGDREQYF
>TRBV27|-|-|TRBJ2-3
CASSLTELAGDTQYF
>TRBV7-9|few|TRBD2|TRBJ2-1
CASSLAGLAGFEQFF
>TRBV5-4|-|-|-
CASSLGTYEQYF
>TRBV18|-|-|TRBJ1-5
CASSPQSGKDQPQHF
>TRBV6-4|-|TRBD2|TRBJ2-1
CASSAIAGGGYNEQFF
>TRBV11-2|-|TRBD2|TRBJ2-2
CASSLGGTRTSGRTGELFF
>TRBV13|-|TRBD1|TRBJ1-2
CASSRDRGNYGYTF
>TRBV2|-|-|TRBJ1-5
CASSEGTLGNQPQHF
>TRBV5-1|-|-|TRBJ2-1
CASSSLGSGSYNEQFF
>TRBV28|-|TRBD1|TRBJ2-7
CASSKTGQGNYEQYF
>TRBV5-6|-|-|TRBJ1-1
CASSPTGPGTEAFF
>TRBV2|-|TRBD1|TRBJ1-1
CASSPDRGNTEAFF
>TRBV2|few|TRBD2|TRBJ2-7
CASSETSGRFLGEQYF
>TRBV2|-|TRBD1|TRBJ2-7
CASLGQEAYEQYF
>TRBV16|-|TRBD1|TRBJ2-2
CASSQLNSTGPANTGELFF
>TRBV28|few|-|TRBJ2-1
CASSLGGSADNEQFF
>TRBV6-6|-|TRBD1|TRBJ1-2
CASSRYGQGTNGYTF
>TRBV4-2|few|TRBD2|TRBJ2-7
CASSGDFLAGDSYEQYF